The 24 T cell receptor beta chains listed next were all sequenced from one sample in a study of T cell responses to AZD1222 COVID-19 vaccine (dated by TCRdb to about 2021). Explained via the paper, the time point label denotes: baseline before first vaccination. Libraries were prepared through the immunoSEQ multiplex PCR assay. TCRdb limited this immuneACCESS table to in-frame rearrangements with V and J called. A share of clones is missing; checked studies link under half to unresolved V genes, and the rest is unexplained. The table for this sample lists about 110,000 clones; around nine tenths of them were counted only once. The ten largest account for roughly a fifth of the sample. The sequencing used peripheral blood, collected on day 0 of AZD1222 vaccination. These receptors were collected from an adult in good health.

This rearrangement joins TRBV7-2 to TRBJ1-2; 7 positions agree with TRBD1. Looked up from germline, CDR1 is SGHTA and CDR2 is FQGNSA. This CDR3 contains 12 residues. With V trimmed by 8 bases and J by 8 bases, 8 bases remained unmatched. The CDR3 loop is CASSDRDWGYTF. DNA of the CDR3: TGTGCCAGCTCTGACAGGGACTGGGGCTACACCTTC.

V gene TRBV11-2 combines with J gene TRBJ1-6; the D is unclear. The CDR3 is 16 residues long. CDR1 is SGHAT, CDR2 FQNNGV, per germline. The ends were cut back, 1 base at V and 0 bases at J, with 7 bases in the middle. In DNA form, the CDR3 reads TGTGCCAGCAGCTTAGGACGGCGCTCCTATAATTCACCCCTCCACTTT. This encodes CASSLGRRSYNSPLHF.

This rearrangement joins TRBV4-1 to TRBJ1-5; D unclear. Germline CDR1 is MGHRA and CDR2 is YSYEKL. This CDR3 spans 15 amino acids. Deletions cut 2 bases from V and 4 bases from J, with 12 bases between. The CDR3 sequence is CASSQLFSGNQPQHF. The CDR3 region has the DNA TGCGCCAGCAGCCAATTGTTCTCTGGGAATCAGCCCCAGCATTTT.

This chain links TRBV10-1 with TRBJ2-7, with a possible D match to TRBD1 (5 bases). Germline assignment: CDR1 WNHNN and CDR2 SYGVQD (reference sequence). V lost 7 bases to trimming and J lost 2 bases, with 12 bases between them. The CDR3 runs to 13 residues. The CDR3 bases are TGCGCCAGCACAAGGGGTTTAGCCTACGAGCAGTACTTC. Translated: CASTRGLAYEQYF.

The chain links TRBV5-1 to TRBJ2-3; 9 bases align to TRBD2. CDR1 and CDR2 (germline): SGHRS, YFSETQ. CDR3 size: 15 residues. With 3 bases clipped from V and 3 bases from J, the junction kept 5 bases outside the gene matches. CDR3 in DNA: TGCGCCAGCAGCTGGAGCGGGGGGCAAACAGATACGCAGTATTTT. This codes for CASSWSGGQTDTQYF.

The CDR3 DNA follows: TGTGCCAGCACCCGGGGGTGGGGCAACGGCTACACCTTC. It is translated as CASTRGWGNGYTF. This chain uses TRBV6-5 with TRBJ1-2; perhaps TRBD1 as D (5 bases). This CDR3 is built from 13 residues. Germline V gene lookup returns CDR1 MNHEY and CDR2 SVGAGI. Trimming took off 7 bases at V and 8 bases at J, with 17 bases between the two ends.

This clone appeared a single time. This chain uses TRBV5-1 with TRBJ1-5; D might be TRBD1 (6 bases). The CDR3 contains 15 residues. Trimming pared 4 bases from V and 0 bases from J, leaving 11 bases between. Germline V gene sequence: CDR1 SGHRS, CDR2 YFSETQ. CDR3 nucleotide sequence: TGCGCCAGCAGCCATACAGGGAATAGCAATCAGCCCCAGCATTTT. As protein: CASSHTGNSNQPQHF.

The J gene is TRBJ1-6, the V gene TRBV4-1; unclear D gene. The V and J ends lost 0 bases and 13 bases respectively, with 7 bases between them. Germline V gene data show CDR1 as MGHRA and CDR2 as YSYEKL. This CDR3 is 12 amino acids long. CDR3 in amino acids: CASSQEVGPLHF. Here the CDR3 DNA reads TGCGCCAGCAGCCAAGAGGTGGGGCCCCTCCACTTT.

The V and J genes are TRBV11-2 and TRBJ2-7, with 9 bases lining up with TRBD2. This CDR3 has 15 residues. Germline V lookup: CDR1 SGHAT, CDR2 FQNNGV. The J segment lost 6 bases and the V segment lost 8 bases, leaving 14 bases of the junction unmatched. The CDR3 nucleotides are TGTGCCAGCTCCCAGGGGGGCCTAGCGGGGTTCGAGCAGTACTTC. This translates into CASSQGGLAGFEQYF.

This sequence joins TRBV18 and TRBJ2-2; 10 bases map to TRBD1. The CDR3 has 16 amino acids. CDR1 and CDR2 from the germline V gene are KGHSH and LQKENI. With V trimmed by 4 bases and J by 4 bases, 6 bases remained unmatched. The CDR3 spells CASSQPGTGATGELFF. DNA of the CDR3: TGTGCCAGCTCACAACCGGGGACAGGGGCCACCGGGGAGCTGTTTTTT.

The chain links TRBV27 to TRBJ2-2; TRBD1 is a possible D gene (6 bases). Trimming shortened V by 3 bases and J by 10 bases, and 12 bases separated the two germline ends. Germline CDR1 reads MNHEY; CDR2 reads SMNVEV (reference sequence). This CDR3 region has 13 residues. CDR3 sequence: CASSFQGTKELFF. For the CDR3, the DNA is TGTGCCAGCAGTTTTCAGGGGACCAAGGAGCTGTTTTTT.

The V call is TRBV5-1, the J call TRBJ1-6; 8 positions agree with TRBD1. The CDR3 totals 15 residues. Looked up from germline, CDR1 is SGHRS and CDR2 is YFSETQ. The ends lost 5 bases at V and 9 bases at J; junction bases unmatched: 10. CDR3 protein: CASRAEGQVGSPLHF. CDR3 coding DNA: TGCGCCAGCAGAGCCGAGGGACAGGTCGGTTCACCCCTCCACTTT.

The chain is built from TRBV4-1 and TRBJ2-7, with a weak D call TRBD1 (6 bases). V shed 4 bases and J shed 1 base, with 17 bases lying between them. The CDR3 consists of 16 residues. Germline assignment: CDR1 MGHRA and CDR2 YSYEKL. CDR3 protein: CASSLLPRQVSYEQYF. The CDR3 DNA follows: TGCGCCAGCAGCCTCTTACCCCGACAGGTTTCCTACGAGCAGTACTTC.

The rearrangement links TRBV10-3 to TRBJ1-5; D remains unclear. Germline values: CDR1 ENHRY, CDR2 SYGVKD. The CDR3 loop spans 14 amino acids. Trimming cost V 2 bases and J 6 bases, with 11 bases left between them. CDR3 residues: CAISEGGSGQPQHF. Written as DNA, the CDR3 is TGTGCCATCAGTGAGGGAGGATCGGGTCAGCCCCAGCATTTT.

The chain has TRBV19 and TRBJ1-2, with D perhaps TRBD1 (6 bases). Trimming shortened V by 6 bases and J by 4 bases, and 15 bases separated the two germline ends. CDR1 is LNHDA, CDR2 SQIVND, per germline (reference sequence). The CDR3 is made up of 14 amino acids. The CDR3 DNA reads TGTGCCAGTAGCCATCCTCGGGGGGCCTATGGCTACACCTTC. This codes for CASSHPRGAYGYTF.

This chain links TRBV6-1 with TRBJ1-2, with D possibly being TRBD1 (6 bases). The length of the CDR3 is 13 residues. Trimming cost V 2 bases and J 4 bases, with 8 bases left between them. The germline CDR1 and CDR2 sequences are MNHNS and SASEGT. The CDR3 protein is CASSERTVYGYTF. The CDR3 nucleotides read TGTGCCAGCAGTGAACGGACAGTCTATGGCTACACCTTC.

This sequence joins TRBV23-1 and TRBJ1-2; D gene uncertain. TRBV23-1 belongs to the ORF category, with a function that is uncertain. The CDR3 runs to 13 residues. With 3 bases removed from V and 4 bases from J, the gap between germline ends came to 9 bases. The CDR3 nucleotides read TGCGCCAGCAGTCACTCGGGATTCTATGGCTACACCTTC. It translates to CASSHSGFYGYTF.

The V and J genes are TRBV6-5 and TRBJ2-7, with 9 positions matching TRBD1. CDR1 MNHEY and CDR2 SVGAGI come from the germline V gene. V lost 8 bases, J lost 3 bases, and 8 bases stayed unmatched. The CDR3 covers 14 residues. CDR3 DNA: TGTGCCAGCTCTCCGGACAGGGGAGGCTACGAGCAGTACTTC. This gives the protein CASSPDRGGYEQYF.

The chain carries TRBV19 and TRBJ1-3; D remains unclear. Trimming shortened V by 3 bases and J by 0 bases, and 15 bases separated the two germline ends. The germline CDR1 and CDR2 sequences are LNHDA and SQIVND (reference sequence). The CDR3 consists of 17 residues. In DNA, the CDR3 is TGTGCCAGTAGTATTTCTGGTACCAGAATCTCTGGAAACACCATATATTTT. This gives the protein CASSISGTRISGNTIYF.

This chain links TRBV12-3 or TRBV12-4 with TRBJ2-2; no firm D call. CDR3 size: 12 residues. The V end lost 3 bases, the J end lost 7 bases, and 6 bases lay between the germline ends. CDR3 nucleotides: TGTGCCAGCAGTTTTTGGGGCGGGGAGCTGTTTTTT. Its translation: CASSFWGGELFF.

The V and J genes are TRBV7-2 and TRBJ2-3, with TRBD1 matching 8 bases. The V segment lost 5 bases and the J segment 11 bases; nucleotides outside the gene matches: 9. This CDR3 spans 13 amino acids. The germline gives CDR1 SGHTA, CDR2 FQGNSA. The CDR3 loop reads CASSEGQGGLQYF. The DNA for the CDR3 is TGTGCCAGCAGCGAAGGACAGGGTGGTTTGCAGTATTTT.

CDR3 nucleotide sequence: TGCAGCGCCCGAATTGAGGGGACCCAGTACTTC. It encodes CSARIEGTQYF. The chain carries TRBV29-1 and TRBJ2-5; TRBD2 is a possible D gene (5 bases). This CDR3 spans 11 amino acids. The germline gives CDR1 SQVTM, CDR2 ANQGSEA. V lost 7 bases and J 7 bases, leaving 13 bases between the germline ends.

This chain links TRBV11-3 with TRBJ2-7; possibly TRBD2 for D (6 bases). Germline V gene lookup returns CDR1 SGHNT and CDR2 YENEEA. CDR3 size: 14 residues. Trimming removed 0 bases at V and 2 bases at J, with 8 bases between. This CDR3 is CASSLEGGPYEQYF. The CDR3 DNA reads TGTGCCAGCAGCTTAGAGGGGGGACCCTACGAGCAGTACTTC. The whole variable domain, filled in from reference TRBV11-3 and TRBJ2-7, reads EAGVVQSPRYKIIEKKQPVAFWCNPISGHNTLYWYLQNLGQGPELLIRYENEEAVDDSQLPKDRFSAERLKGVDSTLKIQPAELGDSAVYLCASSLEGGPYEQYFGPGTRLTVT.

The chain uses TRBV7-2 and TRBJ1-6; 7 nucleotides align to TRBD1. There are 15 residues in the CDR3. Germline CDR1 and CDR2: SGHTA and FQGNSA. The junction had 2 bases not matched to a gene; V was cut back by 2 bases and J by 4 bases. CDR3 coding DNA: TGTGCCAGCAGCTTAACAGGGGAATATAATTCACCCCTCCACTTT. Translated, it gives CASSLTGEYNSPLHF.